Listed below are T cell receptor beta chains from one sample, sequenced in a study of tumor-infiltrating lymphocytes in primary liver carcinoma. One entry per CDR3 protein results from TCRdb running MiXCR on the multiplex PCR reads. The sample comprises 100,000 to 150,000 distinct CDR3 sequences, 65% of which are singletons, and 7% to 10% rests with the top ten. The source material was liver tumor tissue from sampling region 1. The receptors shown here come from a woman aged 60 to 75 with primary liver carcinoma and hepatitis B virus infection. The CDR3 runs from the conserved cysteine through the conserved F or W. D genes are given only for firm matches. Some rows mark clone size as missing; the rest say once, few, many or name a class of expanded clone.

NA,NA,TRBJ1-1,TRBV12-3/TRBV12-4,TGTGCCAGCAGCCTGAGGGTATTGAACACTGAAGTTTTCTTT,CASSLRVLNTEVFF
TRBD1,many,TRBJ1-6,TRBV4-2,TGTGCCAGCAGCCAAGCCGTACAGGGGAATAATTCACCCCTCCACTTT,CASSQAVQGNNSPLHF
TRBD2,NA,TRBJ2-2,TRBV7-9,TGTGCCAGCAGCGCCCCTAGCGGGGTAAACACCGGGGAGCTGTTTTTT,CASSAPSGVNTGELFF
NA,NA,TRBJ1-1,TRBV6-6,TGTACCAGCATTACCGCAGAAATGAACACTGAAGTTTTCTTT,CTSITAEMNTEVFF
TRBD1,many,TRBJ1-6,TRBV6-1,TGTGCCAGCAGAAGGGACAGGAATAATTCACCCCTCCACTTT,CASRRDRNNSPLHF
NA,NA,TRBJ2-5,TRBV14,TGTGACAGCAGCCAAGTACAGGACCTTGGCGAGACCCAGTACTTC,CDSSQVQDLGETQYF
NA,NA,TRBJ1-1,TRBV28,TGTGCCAGCAGTCCTGGGGGGCGTGGGGATACTGAAGCTTTCTTT,CASSPGGRGDTEAFF
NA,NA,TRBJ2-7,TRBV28,TGTGCCAGCAGTCATCCACGGAATTCCTACGAGCAGTACTTC,CASSHPRNSYEQYF
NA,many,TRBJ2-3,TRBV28,TGTGCCAGCAGTCCACACGGGTTCCCTTTGGGGTATTTT,CASSPHGFPLGYF
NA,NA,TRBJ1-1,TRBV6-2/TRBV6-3,TGTGCCAGTAGTTATTGGTCGGGGACGGTGAACACTGAAGCTTTCTTT,CASSYWSGTVNTEAFF
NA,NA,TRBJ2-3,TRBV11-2,TGTGCCAGGAGCTCCCCGGGAGCTACGCAGTATTTT,CARSSPGATQYF